The clone carrying this T cell receptor (beta chain) was seen more than once but under ten times. The antigen remains unidentified. This sample is part of a study of radiotherapy plus CTLA-4 blockade in lung cancer. Study as a whole: Objective response was observed in roughly 17% of patients, and disease control in roughly 31%. Overall study findings and caveats: There was expansion of tumor-derived TCR clones in blood after radiotherapy plus ipilimumab. Together with interferon-beta, which increased in serum after radiation, early dynamic changes in blood T cell clones were reportedly the best predictors of response.

TCRdb's copy holds only in-frame clones and misses some; the assay was immunoSEQ multiplex PCR. Counted here are about 100,000 clones, roughly 85% occurring once; the ten biggest clones make up around 0.9%. Germline CDR1 and CDR2: MDHEN and SYDVKM. CDR3 length equals 13 residues. The V gene lost 6 bases and the J gene lost 3 bases, with 12 bases spanning the gap. This TCR was sampled from a human donor with non-small cell lung cancer who had stable disease on radiotherapy plus ipilimumab. The rearrangement links TRBV28 to TRBJ2-7; no firm D call. The specimen comprised peripheral blood, sampled from a patient treated with radiotherapy plus ipilimumab. The CDR3 DNA sequence: TGTGCCAGCAGGCTAAACGTCCTCTACGAGCAGTACTTC. Encoded protein: CASRLNVLYEQYF.